Included here is one T cell receptor beta chain sequence, with context. Its antigen remains unknown. The germline CDR1 and CDR2 sequences are SNHLY and FYNNEI. This CDR3 is built from 14 residues. V gave up 5 bases and J gave up 3 bases; unmatched junction bases: 3. The data were taken from a study of OX40 agonist ivuxolimab in advanced cancers. Study-wide results and caveats: Antigens targeted by the expanded peripheral T cells were not determined. CD4+ and CD8+ blood T cells expanded clonally by week 6 at 0.1 to 3.0 mg/kg.

Here immunoSEQ multiplex PCR was the method, and the copy in TCRdb shows in-frame clones only, minus some. The sample yields around 130,000 clones, roughly 93% seen once. The chain employs TRBV2 and TRBJ1-5, with 8 bases that match TRBD1. The clonotype comes from an adult with an advanced solid tumor such as melanoma, head and neck, liver or kidney cancer. This specimen was CD4+ or CD8+ T cells sorted from blood, taken in a trial of the OX40 agonist ivuxolimab. The CDR3 here is CASSQDRVNQPQHF. The CDR3 bases are TGTGCCAGCAGTCAGGACAGGGTCAATCAGCCCCAGCATTTT.